This TCR beta chain was sequenced during a study of CD4+ T cells in melanoma (dated by TCRdb to the early 2020s). Turning to the overall study: The study examined neoantigen-specific CD4+ T cells in human melanoma. Summary of the overall study and its limitations: Neoantigen-specific CD4+ T cells were reported to be correlated with the function of CD8+ T cells, macrophages and B cells. Diverse differentiation states were reported to be shown by neoantigen-specific CD4+ T cells in melanoma.

The donors were melanoma patients. Turning to this clone: Its cognate antigen has yet to be identified. One base away there is no much larger clone; base qualities are not given.

The library was generated by the immunoSEQ multiplex PCR assay. The source is immuneACCESS, and TCRdb retained only in-frame sequences with V and J called. Part of the clones is not carried over; for the studies checked, unresolved V genes explain less than half of this, and the remainder is unexplained. The sample yields 110,000 to 150,000 clones; about nine tenths were counted once. The top ten clonotypes cover 1.5% of the sample. The origin of this receptor is a human donor with melanoma.

The CDR3 amino acid sequence is: CASSQGTPPGLHF. The nucleotide sequence reads TGTGCCAGCTCTCAGGGGACTCCCCCGGGGCTCCACTTT. This sequence uses TRBV2 and TRBJ1-6, with TRBD1 tentatively as D gene (6 bases match). A distance of 21 bases separates the germline ends of V and J, which lose 8 bases and 16 bases respectively. CDR1 and CDR2 are read off the germline V gene as SNHLY and FYNNEI. From the cysteine up to the phenylalanine, the CDR3 has a length of 13 residues. Only the CDR3 DNA is retained, 39 bases long and in frame from the first base.